Listed below are T cell receptor beta chains from one sample, sequenced in a study of blood T cell repertoires in COVID-19. This table comes from immunoSEQ multiplex PCR, and its TCRdb copy is limited to in-frame clones, with some not included. This repertoire shows 430,000 or so clones, 85% to 90% found once; its top ten account for roughly 0.84%. The sequenced material came from peripheral blood. The receptors were sampled from a man aged 18 to 29 with COVID-19, enrolled during active disease. The CDR3 runs from the conserved cysteine through the conserved F or W. The order of the fields is D gene, V gene, clone size, CDR3 length, J gene, CDR3 DNA, CDR3 protein. The D gene is left open where the match is weak. Where a row states a size, it is once, few, many or the class of an expanded clone; other rows omit it.

.	TRBV6-5	.	14	TRBJ2-3	TGTGCCAGCAGCGCTAGACACAGGGTCGCTACGCAGTATTTT	CASSARHRVATQYF
TRBD2	TRBV7-2	.	15	TRBJ2-7	TGTGCCAGCAGCTTACTGAGGACTAGCGGGAGGGAGCAGTACTTC	CASSLLRTSGREQYF
.	TRBV27	once	16	TRBJ2-2	TGTGCCAGCAGTTTTTCAGGGCAGGTGAACACCGGGGAGCTGTTTTTT	CASSFSGQVNTGELFF
.	TRBV5-6	once	17	TRBJ2-1	TGTGCCAGCAGCTTGATTTCGGAGCTAGCTGGGTTGGATGAGCAGTTCTTC	CASSLISELAGLDEQFF
TRBD2	TRBV5-4	.	16	TRBJ2-2	TGTGCCAGCAGCCCTACGCTAGCGGGAGACACCGGGGAGCTGTTTTTT	CASSPTLAGDTGELFF
TRBD2	TRBV4-1	.	14	TRBJ2-5	TGCGCCAGCAGCCAAGCGGGGGGTAGCGAGACCCAGTACTTC	CASSQAGGSETQYF
.	TRBV3-1/TRBV3-2	.	16	TRBJ2-7	TGTGCCAGCAGCCCATCCCGGGGTAGCGCAATCTACGAGCAGTACTTC	CASSPSRGSAIYEQYF
.	TRBV5-1	.	14	TRBJ2-1	TGCGCCAGCAGCCCCCACGGGGATTACAATGAGCAGTTCTTC	CASSPHGDYNEQFF
.	TRBV6-1	.	14	TRBJ2-3	TGTGCCAGCAGTGAAGCGGCAGGGCCAGATACGCAGTATTTT	CASSEAAGPDTQYF
.	TRBV21-1	once	16	TRBJ1-2	TGTGCCAGCAGCCCCCGAAGAGTGGCGGGGTACGAGGGCTACACCTTC	CASSPRRVAGYEGYTF
.	TRBV6-6	.	12	TRBJ2-5	TGTGCCAGCGGGGAGATCCAAGAGACCCAGTACTTC	CASGEIQETQYF
TRBD1	TRBV27	.	18	TRBJ1-6	TGTGCCAGCAGTTTAAAGGTTAGGGGGCGGGGATATAATTCACCCCTCCACTTT	CASSLKVRGRGYNSPLHF
.	TRBV7-6	.	16	TRBJ2-6	TGTGCCAGCAGCTTAGTCACCACGCGCGGGGCCAACGTCCTGACTTTC	CASSLVTTRGANVLTF
.	TRBV12-5	.	13	TRBJ2-3	TGTGCTAGTGCGCGCGCCAACACAGATACGCAGTATTTT	CASARANTDTQYF
TRBD1	TRBV5-4	.	15	TRBJ2-7	TGTGCCAGCAGCCCTACGGACAGGGGTAGGGACGAGCAGTACTTC	CASSPTDRGRDEQYF
.	TRBV2	.	14	TRBJ2-7	TGTGCCAGCGAAGTCAGGGGCAGGGTCAGCGAGCAGTACTTC	CASEVRGRVSEQYF
.	TRBV19	.	15	TRBJ2-1	TGTGCCAGTAGTCCAGCGTCTAGTAGGAACAATGAGCAGTTCTTC	CASSPASSRNNEQFF
TRBD2	TRBV28	.	14	TRBJ2-7	TGTGCCAGTAGAGAGCGGGACCTAGGCTACGAGCAGTACTTC	CASRERDLGYEQYF
.	TRBV19	.	12	TRBJ2-2	TGTGCCAGTAGTTCCCCTGCCGGGGAGCTGTTTTTT	CASSSPAGELFF
TRBD1	TRBV10-1	few	14	TRBJ1-1	TGCGCCAGCAGTGAGTCAATACAGGGGTCTGAAGCTTTCTTT	CASSESIQGSEAFF
TRBD1	TRBV3-1/TRBV3-2	.	13	TRBJ2-5	TGTGCCAGCAGCCAACCTACAGGGGGGTCCCAGTACTTC	CASSQPTGGSQYF
TRBD1	TRBV5-1	.	15	TRBJ1-2	TGCGCCAGCAGCCCATCCGGGACAGGGTTCGGTGGCTACACCTTC	CASSPSGTGFGGYTF
TRBD1	TRBV11-3	.	13	TRBJ1-1	TGTGCCAGCAGCTCACCGACAGGGTCCGAAGCTTTCTTT	CASSSPTGSEAFF
TRBD2	TRBV24-1	.	14	TRBJ2-1	TGTGCCACCAGTGATAGGGCTAGCGGGGCAAATCAGTTCTTC	CATSDRASGANQFF
.	TRBV27	.	14	TRBJ2-7	TGTGCCAGCAGTCCCGCGGGGCCCTATCCGGAGCAGTACTTC	CASSPAGPYPEQYF
.	TRBV6-5	.	12	TRBJ1-1	TGTGCCAGCCAATCTACCCAGGCAGAAGCTTTCTTT	CASQSTQAEAFF
.	TRBV6-8	.	16	TRBJ1-5	TGTGCCAGCTTATTGTCGAAGACCGGGTTAGGACAGCCCCAGCATTTT	CASLLSKTGLGQPQHF
TRBD1	TRBV29-1	.	13	TRBJ2-1	TGCAGCGTTGAAGGCGACAGGGGGAATGAGCAGTTCTTC	CSVEGDRGNEQFF
TRBD1	TRBV27	.	13	TRBJ2-7	TGTGCCAGCAGTACAGGGGGCGGTTACGAGCAGTACTTC	CASSTGGGYEQYF
.	TRBV2	.	13	TRBJ1-4	TGTGCCAGCGGGGCAGGGATTGGTGAAAAACTGTTTTTT	CASGAGIGEKLFF
TRBD1	TRBV6-1	.	13	TRBJ1-2	TGTGCCAGCAGTGAAGCAGGGGGCTCGGGCTACACCTTC	CASSEAGGSGYTF
.	TRBV19	.	13	TRBJ1-5	TGTGCCAGCCACAAGGAGGGCAATCAGCCCCAGCATTTT	CASHKEGNQPQHF
TRBD1	TRBV19	.	15	TRBJ1-5	TGTGCCAGTAGCCCTACAGGGGGCGCGGGTCAGCCCCAGCATTTT	CASSPTGGAGQPQHF
.	TRBV3-1/TRBV3-2	.	17	TRBJ2-1	TGTGCCAGCAGCCAAGTAGGACTTCAGAGCTCCTACAATGAGCAGTTCTTC	CASSQVGLQSSYNEQFF
.	TRBV11-3	few	15	TRBJ2-5	TGTGCCAGCAGCTTAGACGGCCCGGGTGAGGAGACCCAGTACTTC	CASSLDGPGEETQYF
TRBD1	TRBV5-1	few	16	TRBJ1-2	TGCGCCAGCAGCTTGGCCAGCAGGGGGCTTAACTATGGCTACACCTTC	CASSLASRGLNYGYTF
TRBD1	TRBV5-5	.	15	TRBJ2-7	TGTGCCAGCAGTTTCATCGACAGGGTGGTTTACGAGCAGTACTTC	CASSFIDRVVYEQYF
.	TRBV9	.	14	TRBJ2-2	TGTGCCAGCAGCGTAGTCGGGAACACCGGGGAGCTGTTTTTT	CASSVVGNTGELFF
.	TRBV6-1	.	14	TRBJ2-2	TGTGCCAGCAGTGAAGGGAGTCACACCGGGGAGCTGTTTTTT	CASSEGSHTGELFF